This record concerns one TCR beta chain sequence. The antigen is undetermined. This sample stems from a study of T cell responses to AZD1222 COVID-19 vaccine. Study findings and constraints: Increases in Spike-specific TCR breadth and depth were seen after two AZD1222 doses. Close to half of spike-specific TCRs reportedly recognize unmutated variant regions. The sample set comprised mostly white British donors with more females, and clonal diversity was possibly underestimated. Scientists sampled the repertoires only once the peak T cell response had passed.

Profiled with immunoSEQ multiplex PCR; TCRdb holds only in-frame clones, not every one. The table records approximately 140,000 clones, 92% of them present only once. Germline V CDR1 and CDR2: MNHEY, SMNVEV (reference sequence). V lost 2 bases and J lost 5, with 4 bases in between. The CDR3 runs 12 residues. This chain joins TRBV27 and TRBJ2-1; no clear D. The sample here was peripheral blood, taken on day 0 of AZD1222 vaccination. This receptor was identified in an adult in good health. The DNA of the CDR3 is TGTGCCAGCAGTTTACCGGACAATGAGCAGTTCTTC. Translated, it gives CASSLPDNEQFF.